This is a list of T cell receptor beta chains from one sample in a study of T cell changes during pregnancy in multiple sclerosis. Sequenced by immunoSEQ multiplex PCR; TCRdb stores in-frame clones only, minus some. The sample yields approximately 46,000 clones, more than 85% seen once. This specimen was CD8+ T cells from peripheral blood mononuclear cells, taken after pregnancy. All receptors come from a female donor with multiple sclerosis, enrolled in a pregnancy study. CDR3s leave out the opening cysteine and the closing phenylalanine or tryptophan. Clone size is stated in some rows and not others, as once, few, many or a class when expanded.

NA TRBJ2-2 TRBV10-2 ASSDRSDTGELF
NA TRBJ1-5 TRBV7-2 ASSEAVNEANQPQH
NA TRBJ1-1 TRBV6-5 ASSLGQVNTEAF
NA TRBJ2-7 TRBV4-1 ASSQDPGGLEQY
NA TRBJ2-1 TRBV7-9 ASSLSQRGGTYNEQF
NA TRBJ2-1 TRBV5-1 ASSYRVNEQF
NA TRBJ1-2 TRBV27 ASSVQGGTQGYT
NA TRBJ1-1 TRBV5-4 ASSLNAGTEAF
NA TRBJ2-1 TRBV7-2 ASSFPGGGNEQF
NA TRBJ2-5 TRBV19 ASSIQDQETQY
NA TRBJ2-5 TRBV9 ASSVAAGGPQETQY
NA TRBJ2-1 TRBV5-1 ASSLAGFAEQF
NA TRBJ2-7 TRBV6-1 ASSEVVSGSAYEQY
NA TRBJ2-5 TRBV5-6 ASSLGGGASETQY
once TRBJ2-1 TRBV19 ASSTSSGEYNEQF
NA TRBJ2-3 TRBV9 ASSVGSQADTQY
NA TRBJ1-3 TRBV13 ASSPGQGTSGNTIY
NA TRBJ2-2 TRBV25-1 ASSTDRGLLRGELF
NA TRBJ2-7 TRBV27 ASSPLPPSGTYEQY
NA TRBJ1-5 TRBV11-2 ASSPGQGKSNQPQH
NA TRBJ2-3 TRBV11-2 ASSLMTGGGTDTQY
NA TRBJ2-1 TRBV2 ASSDIPLAGYNEQF